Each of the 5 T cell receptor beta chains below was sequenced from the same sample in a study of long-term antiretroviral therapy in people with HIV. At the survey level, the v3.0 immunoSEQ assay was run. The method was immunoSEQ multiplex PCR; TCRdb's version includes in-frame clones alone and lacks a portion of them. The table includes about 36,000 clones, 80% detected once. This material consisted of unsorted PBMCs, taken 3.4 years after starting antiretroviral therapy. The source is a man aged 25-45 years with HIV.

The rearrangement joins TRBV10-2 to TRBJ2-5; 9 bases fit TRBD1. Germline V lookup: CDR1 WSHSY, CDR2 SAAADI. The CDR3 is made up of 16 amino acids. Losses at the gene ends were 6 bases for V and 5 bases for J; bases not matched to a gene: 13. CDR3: CASRPSPGQGTETQYF. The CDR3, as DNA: TGCGCCAGCAGACCAAGCCCGGGACAGGGTACTGAGACCCAGTACTTC.

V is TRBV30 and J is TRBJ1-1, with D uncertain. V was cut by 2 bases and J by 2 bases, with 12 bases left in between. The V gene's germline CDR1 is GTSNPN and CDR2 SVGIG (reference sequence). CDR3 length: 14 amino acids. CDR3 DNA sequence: TGTGCCTGGAGTTTTCGACGCGGTAACACTGAAGCTTTCTTT. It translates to CAWSFRRGNTEAFF.

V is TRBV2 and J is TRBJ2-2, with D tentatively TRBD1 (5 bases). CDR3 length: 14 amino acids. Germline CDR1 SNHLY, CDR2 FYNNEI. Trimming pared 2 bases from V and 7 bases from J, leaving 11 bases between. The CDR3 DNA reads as TGTGCCAGCAGTGAAATCTCAGGGTTCGGGGAGCTGTTTTTT. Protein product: CASSEISGFGELFF.

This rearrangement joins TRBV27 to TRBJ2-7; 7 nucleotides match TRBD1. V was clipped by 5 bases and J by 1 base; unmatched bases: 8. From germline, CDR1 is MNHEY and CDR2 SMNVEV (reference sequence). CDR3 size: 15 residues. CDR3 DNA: TGTGCCAGCAGTCCCGGCGACAGGGTATCCTACGAGCAGTACTTC. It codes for CASSPGDRVSYEQYF.

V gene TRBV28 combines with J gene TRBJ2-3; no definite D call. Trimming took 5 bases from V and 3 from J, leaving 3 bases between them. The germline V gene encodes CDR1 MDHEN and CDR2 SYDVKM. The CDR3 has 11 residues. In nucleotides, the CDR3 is TGTGCCAGCAGTCGGACAGATACGCAGTATTTT. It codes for CASSRTDTQYF.